This T cell receptor (beta chain) was sequenced in a study of T cells after yellow fever vaccination. Across the whole study: SMART-Seq v4 Ultra Low Input prepared libraries from low-cell fractions. Study observations and caveats: A faster peak, day 5 versus 15, was reached by the weaker secondary response. FACS-sorted repertoires could harbor abundant contaminating bulk-population clonotypes.

Production of TCR cDNA was by 5'RACE template switching, which also added a universal primer site and UMIs. One entry per CDR3 protein, called by TCRdb with MiXCR from the 5' RACE reads. The sample shows about 300,000 distinct CDR3 sequences, approximately 10% of them seen only once. The sample holds a few counts of this clonotype. Its antigen is unidentified. The TCR comes from a man aged 18 to 30 who received the YFV17D yellow fever vaccine. The sequencing here drew on CD4+ T cells sorted from PBMCs, taken 5 days after the yellow fever booster vaccination.

CDR3 coding DNA: TGCAGCTCACAAAGGGTAGCGGGGGGAAATGAGCAGTTCTTC. The encoded protein is CSSQRVAGGNEQFF. The chain links TRBV29-1 to TRBJ2-1, with TRBD2 identical over 10 bases. The ends lost 8 bases at V and 7 bases at J; junction bases unmatched: 11. This CDR3 has 14 residues. CDR1 and CDR2 from the germline V gene are SQVTM and ANQGSEA.